What follows are 2 T cell receptor beta chains derived from one specimen sequenced in a study of T cells in Graves' hyperthyroidism and ophthalmopathy. The TCR beta CDR3 regions underwent amplification using RNA transcripts as the source. During a first-round RT-PCR of the TCR CDR3, the HTBI primer set was used. MiXCR, applied by TCRdb to the multiplex PCR reads, yields one record per CDR3 protein. This sample carries hundreds of thousands of distinct CDR3 sequences, 16% of them seen once, and the ten largest clones take 25% to 30%. The source material was blood. The receptors were sampled from a woman aged 18-30 years with Graves' ophthalmopathy.

In this sample, this clonotype turned up many times. The chain employs TRBV25-1 and TRBJ1-1; 7 bases line up with TRBD1. Trimming took 4 bases from V and 3 from J; bases not matched to a gene: 5. The CDR3 covers 14 residues. CDR1 is MGHDK, CDR2 SYGVNS, per germline. CDR3 residues: CASSGAGGDTEAFF. In DNA form, the CDR3 reads TGTGCCAGCAGTGGGGCAGGGGGAGACACTGAAGCTTTCTTT.

This clonotype was seen a handful of times. The rearrangement links TRBV10-3 to TRBJ1-2; D gene uncertain. Per the germline V gene, CDR1 is ENHRY and CDR2 is SYGVKD. V shed 4 bases and J shed 2 bases, with 5 bases lying between them. The CDR3 covers 12 residues. The CDR3 spells CAISVENYGYTF. CDR3 coding DNA: TGTGCCATCAGTGTTGAGAACTATGGCTACACCTTC.